The sequence of this TCR beta chain was determined in a study of cytomegalovirus exposure and HLA in healthy donors (dated 2017 in TCRdb). About the full investigation: An earlier analysis of roughly 500 of the donors reported 276 Gb of sequence data and around 110 million unique TCR beta sequences obtained from around 190 million T cells. Donor age, sex, ethnicity and CMV serostatus were compiled together with the repertoire data. Both class I and class II loci were covered by HLA typing, at four-digit resolution. Roughly 300 gigabases of sequencing data and tens of millions of unique TCR sequences were included in an early release covering about 600 HLA-typed donors. In a later analysis, previously published TCR beta repertoires from several hundred donors were re-analyzed and high-resolution HLA genotyping was added so that TCR occurrence patterns could be studied. The number of typed donors differed by locus: 629-630 for A, B, C, DRB1 and DQB1; approximately 520 for DQA1; approximately 610 for DPA1; and 450 to 480 for DPB1. All discovery cohort repertoires had been generated on a single sequencing platform. The study combined high-throughput TCR immunosequencing, statistical association of individual TCRs with disease status, and machine learning to predict cytomegalovirus infection status. A separate validation cohort of roughly 130 different subjects was used in addition to the 666-subject first cohort. Among the 398 genotyped donors, 75% to 90% belonged to the genetic ancestry cluster associated with self-reported Caucasian donors. The study aimed to test whether signatures of past pathogen exposure could be identified by cataloging public T cell receptors. On average, 235,054 unique TCR beta nucleotide sequences were sequenced per donor among a few hundred genotyped donors of the cohort, with 15% to 20% of those sequences being non-productive. Using immunosequencing, the study profiled T cell repertoires from fewer than 850 subjects and related those repertoires to cytomegalovirus serostatus. About five DR-DQ haplotypes were treated as single units for association and clustering because of strong linkage in the cohort. A later genetic analysis took genome-wide SNP genotypes for about 65% of the 666 donors and used that subset as a discovery cohort. An earlier analysis of a few hundred of the donors applied high-throughput TCR beta sequencing to assess whether each TCR beta V gene segment acted as functional or pseudogenic. Rather than drawing on any new phenotypic data, the later analysis identified candidate immune exposures from TCR beta sequences and the way those sequences occurred across donors.

Counted from cysteine to phenylalanine, this CDR3 has 13 amino acids. The DNA shown is the 39-base CDR3, in frame from base 1. As encoded in the germline V gene, CDR1 is MNHEY while CDR2 is SVGAGI. In total, approximately 610 healthy bone marrow donors made up the cohort. At the time of sampling, every cohort member was nominally healthy, though immune exposures that went unrecorded were likely present. The donor was CMV seropositive and belonged to the group of some 290 seropositive cohort members. Each donor provided a peripheral blood sample, and peripheral blood mononuclear cells were used for TCR beta sequencing. The Qiagen DNeasy Blood Extraction Kit was used to extract genomic DNA from the blood cell samples. The paper's findings and limits, for the study overall: A later analysis associated about 17,000 TCR beta sequences with specific HLA alleles at a false discovery rate of 0.05. Linkage disequilibrium might explain the correlated functional status among segregating V segments, but an unknown experimental factor could not be excluded. A later genetic analysis associated a missense DCLRE1C variant with V-gene and J-gene trimming of TCR beta chains, and an independent cohort replicated the association. Presence/absence analyses assumed roughly uniform sequencing depth across donors, an assumption that may not hold. In an earlier analysis of a few hundred of the donors, most TCR beta V segments were observed in productive rearrangements about 87% or about 30% of the time, broadly matching IMGT annotations. A further reported finding was that TCR beta sequences accurately predicted the HLA-A and HLA-B alleles for most subjects in the first cohort. In a later analysis, the rate of TCR association differed among HLA loci, with DRB1 alleles having the most associated TCRs and HLA-C alleles having the fewest. Compared with equally common non-associated chains, HLA-associated TCR beta chains in a later analysis were more clonally expanded and had lower generation probabilities. A few of the identified cytomegalovirus-associated TCR beta chains were confirmed in vitro to be specific for cytomegalovirus antigens. Some 16 rarely observed V segments, including chromosome 9 orphons, were excluded from the earlier analysis of about 600 of the donors because counts were too low. The study listed 164 TCR beta chains as associated with cytomegalovirus. A later analysis reported that several top co-occurrence clusters appeared linked to parvovirus B19, influenza, CMV and Epstein-Barr virus. A later genetic analysis reported fewer N-insertions in productive TCRs among donors in an Asian-associated ancestry cluster than the roughly 690-donor mean. Assigning TCR associations to individual alleles was difficult when HLA alleles, especially DR and DQ, strongly co-occurred. CMV serostatus was the only immune exposure information available for the cohort. In this cohort, only TCR beta chains were sequenced, and detectable features were limited by the absence of alpha or paired-chain data. According to the authors, the approach could potentially be generalized to other disease states and immunological phenotypes. According to a later analysis, most CMV-associated TCR beta chains appeared to be HLA-restricted, and the HLA associations seemed to be driven largely by CMV exposure. Most TCR sequences were seen in very few donors, while some public TCRs were found in many individuals. The classifier was reported to diagnose cytomegalovirus status with high specificity and sensitivity in both the original and validation cohorts. Because HLA typing was missing for some donors at each locus, association tests included only the typed subset. The sequencing pipeline was judged likely to have produced a cluster of highly shared sequence variants as a technical artifact. The 87-base-pair reads could not distinguish some IMGT-functional V segments, including TRBV6-2 and TRBV6-3, so those segments were excluded.

The protocol used for the library was the immunoSEQ multiplex PCR assay. The multiplex PCR relied on a mix of 60 forward primers for TCR Vbeta segments and 13 reverse primers for TCR Jbeta segments. Amplification of the CDR3 region of rearranged TCR beta genes was performed with a multiplex PCR assay on genomic DNA. The Illumina HiSeq System was used to sequence the amplified TCR beta libraries as 87-base-pair reads. Per the original workflow: A later analysis tallied around 80 million unique TCR beta chains across the 640 or so repertoires, and roughly 11 million of those chains were shared by two or more donors. To remove PCR and sequencing errors, raw reads were error-corrected and collapsed into unique sequences using a nearest-neighbor algorithm that merged closely related sequences. V, D and J gene segments were assigned by aligning CDR3 sequences to IMGT reference sequences. For a sequence to be retained, at least a six-nucleotide match to both a V gene segment and a J gene segment was required. Rearrangements were classified as productive when the CDR3 lacked stop codons and remained in frame with V and J, and all other rearrangements were classified as non-productive. CDR3 was defined according to IMGT convention as the region running from the second conserved V-encoded cysteine to the conserved J-encoded phenylalanine. In an earlier analysis of 550 to 650 of the donors, sequences lacking an unambiguous match to a single V gene segment were excluded. In an earlier analysis of 450 to 700 of the donors, V segments were called functional above 56.7% productive rearrangements and were called segregating when the between-donor standard deviation exceeded 5%. To diagnose cytomegalovirus status from the catalog of TCR beta chain sequences, a statistical classification framework was built. V and J gene assignment, in a later analysis, came from comparing TCR nucleotide sequences with IMGT/GENE-DB human TR gene sequences. The TCRdist pipeline was used in a later analysis to assign CDR3 sequences and most-parsimonious VDJ recombination scenarios. In a later analysis, each TCR beta chain was defined by its CDR3 amino acid sequence together with its V-gene family, and reads lacking a unique V-gene family were excluded. To address suspected cross-contamination and a sequencing artifact, a later analysis removed some 620 highly shared, low-generation-probability nucleotide sequences. In a later analysis, a clonal expansion index was calculated for each public chain from normalized within-repertoire ranks of inferred template counts. In a later analysis, generation probabilities were computed with a VDJ recombination model fitted to out-of-frame rearrangements, and the resulting probabilities were checked against IGoR. Hypergeometric tests were used in a later analysis to score TCR-TCR, TCR-HLA and TCR-CMV co-occurrence, with a repertoire-size bias correction applied to the TCR pairs. In a later analysis, false discovery rates were estimated by permuting HLA or CMV assignments 20 times. A later analysis grouped co-occurring TCRs with DBSCAN, adding TCRdist sequence similarity when clustering within HLA-allele-positive subsets. Co-occurrence clustering excluded repertoires with fewer than 30,000 or more than 120,000 public chains, plus five with anomalous nucleotide sharing. The clones in this table, taken by TCRdb from immuneACCESS, are in-frame only. Not every clone is retained; where verified, under half of the shortfall comes from an unresolved V gene, and the cause of the rest is unknown. That table furnishes V, J and clone size, whereas the DNA furnished D and trimming. The table kept for this sample lists about 130,000 clones. The ten largest make up about 1.5% of the sample.

Details on this clone: The clone's antigen remains unknown. One junction end disagrees with the germline gene, perhaps due to a read error. The same CDR3 is also encoded by other DNA sequences in this sample.

Sequenced: PBMCs. This receptor was taken from a middle-aged woman in good health and CMV-seropositive. This sequence uses TRBV6-5 and TRBJ1-5; TRBD1 is a weak D gene call, 5 bases matching. The CDR3 sequence is CASSGTIGQPQHF. The nucleotide sequence is TGCGCCAGCAGTGGGACTATCGGTCAGCCCCAGCATTTT.